This T cell receptor beta chain was identified in a study of blood T cell repertoires in COVID-19. Study at large: The United States, Italy and Spain provided the acute and convalescent COVID-19 samples. T cells, B-cell-depleted T cells, or PBMCs provided the cDNA or gDNA that served as material.

The CDR3 length is 19 residues. V lost 2 bases and J lost 2; bases outside the gene matches: 14. CDR1 MNHEY and CDR2 SVGEGT come from the germline V gene. Only in-frame clones appear in the TCRdb table, and some are missing; sequencing was by immunoSEQ multiplex PCR. The table has roughly 350,000 clones, about 90% seen once; the top ten hold around 7.9%. The sequence derives from a woman aged 70-85 years with COVID-19, enrolled during active disease. V and J are TRBV6-2 or TRBV6-3 and TRBJ1-5; 8 bases align to TRBD1. Input material: peripheral blood. The CDR3 spells CASSYVTGTGKRGNQPQHF. The CDR3 DNA follows: TGTGCCAGCAGTTACGTTACCGGGACAGGCAAACGGGGCAATCAGCCCCAGCATTTT.